Listed below are T cell receptor beta chains from one sample, sequenced in a study of shared T cell receptors in the human thymus. Assay used: immunoSEQ multiplex PCR; TCRdb lists only in-frame clones, some missing. In the table there are about 660,000 clones, about 90% of which are singletons. The same data also went into a second study, on human thymus T cells.

What was sequenced was thymocytes. Receptors were obtained from a boy in the first two years of life with a congenital heart defect. The conserved cysteine and the conserved F or W are not part of the CDR3 here. The order of the fields is CDR3 length, J gene, V gene, CDR3 protein.

length: 14
J: TRBJ2-3
V: TRBV5-6
CDR3: ASSNRDRGVTDTQY

length: 12
J: TRBJ2-1
V: TRBV2
CDR3: ASSDLAGGHEQF

length: 17
J: TRBJ2-1
V: TRBV9
CDR3: ASSPRLAGSPSSYNEQF

length: 15
J: TRBJ2-7
V: TRBV12-5
CDR3: ASGLIFVQGRPYEQY

length: 12
J: TRBJ1-2
V: TRBV28
CDR3: ASSGTGANYGYT

length: 10
J: TRBJ1-1
V: TRBV7-3
CDR3: ASSPGQGLAF

length: 20
J: TRBJ2-1
V: TRBV4-2
CDR3: ASSQVTRRLAGGPAWDNEQF

length: 14
J: TRBJ2-1
V: TRBV5-1
CDR3: ASSSYRDSLYNEQF

length: 13
J: TRBJ1-2
V: TRBV11-2
CDR3: ASSLAGVNSYGYT

length: 13
J: TRBJ1-3
V: TRBV5-1
CDR3: ASSLGGSLGNTIY

length: 12
J: TRBJ2-1
V: TRBV7-9
CDR3: ASSERSDFHEQF

length: 9
J: TRBJ2-7
V: TRBV27
CDR3: ASSLGRRQY

length: 14
J: TRBJ1-1
V: TRBV28
CDR3: ASSSPVEDRDTEAF

length: 14
J: TRBJ1-2
V: TRBV28
CDR3: ASSPVRDRLLAGYT

length: 14
J: TRBJ2-7
V: TRBV5-1
CDR3: ASSLQITGASYEQY

length: 12
J: TRBJ2-7
V: TRBV29-1
CDR3: TPHPGTGPHEQY

length: 15
J: TRBJ2-1
V: TRBV28
CDR3: ASSTGLAGRYYNEQF

length: 18
J: TRBJ2-3
V: TRBV2
CDR3: ASRSLGGGLAEPGTDTQY

length: 14
J: TRBJ1-5
V: TRBV18
CDR3: ASSPSAGGGNQPQH

length: 10
J: TRBJ2-5
V: TRBV18
CDR3: ASSPSGETQY

length: 12
J: TRBJ1-2
V: TRBV14
CDR3: ASSQDQGRDGYT

length: 13
J: TRBJ1-1
V: TRBV28
CDR3: ASSFYRGSDTEAF

length: 12
J: TRBJ2-2
V: TRBV7-9
CDR3: ASRLYRGTGELF

length: 11
J: TRBJ1-2
V: TRBV29-1
CDR3: SVGGGVSYGYT

length: 15
J: TRBJ2-3
V: TRBV27
CDR3: ASRVAGPTHSTDTQY

length: 11
J: TRBJ1-1
V: TRBV4-3
CDR3: ASSQDGHPPAF

length: 11
J: TRBJ1-2
V: TRBV6-5
CDR3: ASSPVDNYGYT

length: 17
J: TRBJ2-6
V: TRBV5-6
CDR3: ASSLPRRQGASGANVLT

length: 13
J: TRBJ2-7
V: TRBV6-1
CDR3: ASRGGLANTYEQY

length: 12
J: TRBJ2-7
V: TRBV7-6
CDR3: ASSFRDSSYEQY

length: 8
J: TRBJ2-3
V: TRBV6-1
CDR3: ASTAGTQY

length: 6
J: TRBJ2-1
V: TRBV15
CDR3: ATPGQF

length: 11
J: TRBJ1-2
V: TRBV19
CDR3: ASTFTANYGYT

length: 15
J: TRBJ1-5
V: TRBV15
CDR3: ATSRVKKTSSNQPQH

length: 13
J: TRBJ2-7
V: TRBV5-1
CDR3: ASSSPSTGRNEQY

length: 12
J: TRBJ1-5
V: TRBV5-1
CDR3: ASRRQPSDQPQH

length: 14
J: TRBJ2-2
V: TRBV2
CDR3: ASSDLGLENTGELF

length: 13
J: TRBJ1-2
V: TRBV29-1
CDR3: SVRSPQGGDYGYT

length: 14
J: TRBJ2-7
V: TRBV9
CDR3: ASSGGTSGSVYEQY

length: 17
J: TRBJ2-7
V: TRBV11-2
CDR3: ASSLRLAGVFSIPYEQY

length: 14
J: TRBJ1-6
V: TRBV27
CDR3: ASRTVTGLYNSPLH

length: 13
J: TRBJ2-7
V: TRBV5-4
CDR3: ASSLGPPIGGEQY

length: 13
J: TRBJ2-1
V: TRBV9
CDR3: ASSGGLAANNEQF

length: 16
J: TRBJ2-1
V: TRBV28
CDR3: ASSLIAGGEQVLNEQF

length: 11
J: TRBJ1-1
V: TRBV10-1
CDR3: ASSRGGGTEAF

length: 11
J: TRBJ2-7
V: TRBV6-6
CDR3: ASSPQGFYEQY

length: 13
J: TRBJ1-4
V: TRBV5-1
CDR3: ASSRRTVQDEKLF

length: 15
J: TRBJ1-4
V: TRBV30
CDR3: AWGHGQGTATNEKLF

length: 13
J: TRBJ1-2
V: TRBV7-9
CDR3: ASSSRQEAYYGYT

length: 14
J: TRBJ1-4
V: TRBV28
CDR3: ASSLLAGEFEEKLF

length: 10
J: TRBJ2-7
V: TRBV6-1
CDR3: ASRGEDYEQY